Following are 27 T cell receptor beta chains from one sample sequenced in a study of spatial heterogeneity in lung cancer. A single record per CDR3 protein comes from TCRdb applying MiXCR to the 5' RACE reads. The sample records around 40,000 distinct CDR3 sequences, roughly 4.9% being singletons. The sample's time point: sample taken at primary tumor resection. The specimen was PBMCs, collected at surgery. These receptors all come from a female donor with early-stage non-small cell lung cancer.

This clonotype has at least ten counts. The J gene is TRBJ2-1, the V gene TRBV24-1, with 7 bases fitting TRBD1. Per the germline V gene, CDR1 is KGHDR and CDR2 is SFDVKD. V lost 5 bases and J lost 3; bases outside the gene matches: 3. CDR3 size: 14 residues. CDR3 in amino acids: CATSGRDSYNEQFF. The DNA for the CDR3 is TGTGCCACCAGTGGCCGGGACAGCTACAATGAGCAGTTCTTC.

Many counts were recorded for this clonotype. The CDR3 is CASSLGAGVNTEAFF. The CDR3 coding sequence is TGTGCCAGCAGTTTAGGTGCAGGAGTGAACACTGAAGCTTTCTTT. The chain carries TRBV27 and TRBJ1-1; D unclear. CDR1 is MNHEY and CDR2 is SMNVEV in the germline V gene (reference sequence). V was cut by 2 bases and J by 0 bases, with 10 bases left in between. This CDR3 comprises 15 residues.

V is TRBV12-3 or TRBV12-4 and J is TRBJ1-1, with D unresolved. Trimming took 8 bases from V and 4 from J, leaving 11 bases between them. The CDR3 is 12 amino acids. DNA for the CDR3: TGTGCCAGCCGCAGACCGAGCACTGAAGCTTTCTTT. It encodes CASRRPSTEAFF.

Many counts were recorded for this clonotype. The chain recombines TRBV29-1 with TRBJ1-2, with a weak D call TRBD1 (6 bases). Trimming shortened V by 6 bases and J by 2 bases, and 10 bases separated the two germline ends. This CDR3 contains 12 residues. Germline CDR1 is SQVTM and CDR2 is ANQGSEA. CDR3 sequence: CSVPGHNYGYTF. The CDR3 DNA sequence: TGCAGCGTACCGGGACACAACTATGGCTACACCTTC.

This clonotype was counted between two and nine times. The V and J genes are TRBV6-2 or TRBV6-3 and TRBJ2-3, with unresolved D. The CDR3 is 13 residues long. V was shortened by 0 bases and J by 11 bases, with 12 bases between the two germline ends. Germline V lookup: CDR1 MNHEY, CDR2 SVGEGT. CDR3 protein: CASSYSSRIGQYF. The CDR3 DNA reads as TGTGCCAGCAGTTACTCGAGCCGAATAGGGCAGTATTTT.

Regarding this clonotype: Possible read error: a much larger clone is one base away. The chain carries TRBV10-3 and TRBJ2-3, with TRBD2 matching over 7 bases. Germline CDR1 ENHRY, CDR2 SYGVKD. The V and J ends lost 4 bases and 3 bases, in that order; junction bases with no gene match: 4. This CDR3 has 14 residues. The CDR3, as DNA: TGTGCCATCAGTGGGCGGGGGAGAACAGATACGCAGTATTTT. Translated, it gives CAISGRGRTDTQYF.

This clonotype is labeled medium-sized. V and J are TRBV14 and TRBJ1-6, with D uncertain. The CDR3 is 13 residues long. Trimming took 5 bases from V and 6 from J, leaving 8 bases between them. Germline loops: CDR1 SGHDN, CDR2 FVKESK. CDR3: CASSGFSNSPLHF. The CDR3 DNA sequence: TGTGCCAGCAGCGGTTTCAGTAATTCACCCCTCCACTTT. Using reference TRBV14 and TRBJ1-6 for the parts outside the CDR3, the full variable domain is EAGVTQFPSHSVIEKGQTVTLRCDPISGHDNLYWYRRVMGKEIKFLLHFVKESKQDESGMPNNRFLAERTGGTYSTLKVQPAELEDSGVYFCASSGFSNSPLHFGNGTRLTVT.

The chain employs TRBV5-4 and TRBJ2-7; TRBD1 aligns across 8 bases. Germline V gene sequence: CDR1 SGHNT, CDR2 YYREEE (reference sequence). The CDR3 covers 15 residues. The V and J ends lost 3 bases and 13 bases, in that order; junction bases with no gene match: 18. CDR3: CASSSGLGTGQLQYF. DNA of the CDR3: TGTGCCAGCAGCTCTGGCCTCGGGACAGGTCAACTGCAATACTTC.

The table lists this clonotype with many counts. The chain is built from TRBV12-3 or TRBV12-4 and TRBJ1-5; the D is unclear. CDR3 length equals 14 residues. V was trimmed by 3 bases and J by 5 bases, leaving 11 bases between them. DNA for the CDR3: TGTGCCAGCAGTTTCTCGGGGATCGATCAGCCCCAGCATTTT. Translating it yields CASSFSGIDQPQHF.

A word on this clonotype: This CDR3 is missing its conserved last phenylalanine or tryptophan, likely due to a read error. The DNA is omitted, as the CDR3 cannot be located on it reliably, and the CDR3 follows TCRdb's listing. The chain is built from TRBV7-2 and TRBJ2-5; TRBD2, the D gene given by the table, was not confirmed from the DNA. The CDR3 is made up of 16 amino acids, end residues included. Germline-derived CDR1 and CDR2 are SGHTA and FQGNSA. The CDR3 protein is CASSLGNDLASGLRYL.

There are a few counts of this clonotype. The CDR3, as DNA: TGCAGCGTTTTTACCACTGAAGCTTTCTTT. Residues: CSVFTTEAFF. The V and J genes are TRBV29-1 and TRBJ1-1; D remains ambiguous. V lost 5 bases and J 4 bases, leaving 5 bases between the germline ends. Germline V gives CDR1 SQVTM, CDR2 ANQGSEA. The length of the CDR3 is 10 residues.

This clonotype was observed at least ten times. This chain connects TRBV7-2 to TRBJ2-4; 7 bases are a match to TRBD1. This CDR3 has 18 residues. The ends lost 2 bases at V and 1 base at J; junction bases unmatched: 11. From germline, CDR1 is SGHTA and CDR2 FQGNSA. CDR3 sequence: CASSLYYRGTVAKNIQYF. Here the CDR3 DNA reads TGTGCCAGCAGCTTATATTATCGAGGGACAGTGGCCAAAAACATTCAGTACTTC.

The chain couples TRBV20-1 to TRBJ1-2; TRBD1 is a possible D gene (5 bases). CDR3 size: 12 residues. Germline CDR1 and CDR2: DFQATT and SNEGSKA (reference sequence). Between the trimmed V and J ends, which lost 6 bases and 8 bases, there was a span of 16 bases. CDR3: CSAGTGVNGYTF. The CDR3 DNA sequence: TGCAGTGCCGGGACCGGGGTTAACGGCTACACCTTC.

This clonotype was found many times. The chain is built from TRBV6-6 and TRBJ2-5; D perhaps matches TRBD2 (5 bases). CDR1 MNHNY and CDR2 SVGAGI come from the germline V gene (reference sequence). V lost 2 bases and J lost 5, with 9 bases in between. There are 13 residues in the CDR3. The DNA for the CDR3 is TGTGCCAGCAGTTACGGGAGTGGGGAGACCCAGTACTTC. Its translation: CASSYGSGETQYF.

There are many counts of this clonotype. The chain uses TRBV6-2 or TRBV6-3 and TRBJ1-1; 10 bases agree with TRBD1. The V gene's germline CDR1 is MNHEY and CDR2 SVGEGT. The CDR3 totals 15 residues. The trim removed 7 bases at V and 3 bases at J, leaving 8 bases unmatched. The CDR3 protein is CASIMGQGPDTEAFF. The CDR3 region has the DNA TGTGCCAGCATTATGGGACAGGGGCCCGACACTGAAGCTTTCTTT.

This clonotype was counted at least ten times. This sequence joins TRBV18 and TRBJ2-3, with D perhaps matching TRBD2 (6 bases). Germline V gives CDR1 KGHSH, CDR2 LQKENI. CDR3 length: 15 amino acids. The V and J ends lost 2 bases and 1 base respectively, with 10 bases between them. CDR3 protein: CASSPASARTDTQYF. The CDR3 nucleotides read TGTGCCAGCTCACCAGCTAGCGCCCGCACAGATACGCAGTATTTT.

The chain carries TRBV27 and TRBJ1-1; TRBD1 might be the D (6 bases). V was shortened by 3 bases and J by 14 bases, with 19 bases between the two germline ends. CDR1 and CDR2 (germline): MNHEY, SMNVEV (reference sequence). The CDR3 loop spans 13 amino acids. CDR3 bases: TGTGCCAGCAGTTTGGGTATTGACAGGCCGGGCTTCTTT. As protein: CASSLGIDRPGFF.

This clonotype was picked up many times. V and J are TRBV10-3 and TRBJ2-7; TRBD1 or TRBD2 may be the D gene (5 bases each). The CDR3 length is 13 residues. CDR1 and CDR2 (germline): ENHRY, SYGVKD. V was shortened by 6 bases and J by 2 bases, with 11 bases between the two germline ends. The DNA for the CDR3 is TGTGCCATCAGGGGACGCCTCGCCTACGAGCAGTACTTC. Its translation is CAIRGRLAYEQYF.

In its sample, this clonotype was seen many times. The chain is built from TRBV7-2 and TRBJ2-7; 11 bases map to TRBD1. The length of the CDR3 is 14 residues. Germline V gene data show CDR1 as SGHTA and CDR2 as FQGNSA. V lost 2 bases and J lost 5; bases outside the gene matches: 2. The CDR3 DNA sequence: TGTGCCAGCAGCTTAAGGACAGGGGGCCACGAGCAGTACTTC. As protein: CASSLRTGGHEQYF.

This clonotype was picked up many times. CDR3 in DNA: TGTGCCATCAGTGAGTCTGAGGGGAACTATGGCTACACCTTC. Its translation: CAISESEGNYGYTF. The rearrangement joins TRBV10-3 to TRBJ1-2; a possible D gene is TRBD1 (5 bases). The CDR3 is 14 amino acids. Trimming shortened V by 0 bases and J by 2 bases, and 7 bases separated the two germline ends. Germline V CDR1 and CDR2: ENHRY, SYGVKD.

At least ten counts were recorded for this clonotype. CDR3 in DNA: TGTGCCAGCAGCCAACAATCAACAGGGCGCCCCAAAGAGACCCAGTACTTC. As protein: CASSQQSTGRPKETQYF. The chain is built from TRBV7-2 and TRBJ2-5; possible D gene TRBD1, 6 bases. This CDR3 has 17 amino acids. With 5 bases removed from V and 3 bases from J, the gap between germline ends came to 22 bases. The V gene's germline CDR1 is SGHTA and CDR2 FQGNSA.

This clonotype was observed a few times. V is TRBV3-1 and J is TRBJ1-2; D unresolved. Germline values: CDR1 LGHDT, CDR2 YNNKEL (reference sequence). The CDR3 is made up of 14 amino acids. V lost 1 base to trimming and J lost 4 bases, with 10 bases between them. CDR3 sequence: CASSQGRHAYGYTF. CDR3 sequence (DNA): TGTGCCAGCAGCCAAGGGCGGCATGCCTATGGCTACACCTTC.

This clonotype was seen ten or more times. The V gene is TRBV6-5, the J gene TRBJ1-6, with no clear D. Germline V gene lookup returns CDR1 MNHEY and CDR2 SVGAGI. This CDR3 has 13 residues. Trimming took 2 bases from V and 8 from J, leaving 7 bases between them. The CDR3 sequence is CASSYTNDSPLHF. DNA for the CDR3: TGTGCCAGCAGTTACACAAATGATTCACCCCTCCACTTT.

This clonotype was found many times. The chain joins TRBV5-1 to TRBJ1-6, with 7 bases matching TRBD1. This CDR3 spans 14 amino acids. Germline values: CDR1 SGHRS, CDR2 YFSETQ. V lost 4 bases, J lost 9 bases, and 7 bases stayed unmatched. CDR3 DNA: TGCGCCAGCAGCGCCGACAGGGTTGGTTCACCCCTCCACTTT. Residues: CASSADRVGSPLHF. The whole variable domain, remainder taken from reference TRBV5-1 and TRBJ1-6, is KAGVTQTPRYLIKTRGQQVTLSCSPISGHRSVSWYQQTPGQGLQFLFEYFSETQRNKGNFPGRFSGRQFSNSRSEMNVSTLELGDSALYLCASSADRVGSPLHFGNGTRLTVT.

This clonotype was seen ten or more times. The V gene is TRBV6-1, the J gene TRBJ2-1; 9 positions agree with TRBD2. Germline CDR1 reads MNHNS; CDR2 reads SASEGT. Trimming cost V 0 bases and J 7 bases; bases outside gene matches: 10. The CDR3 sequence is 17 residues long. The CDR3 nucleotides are TGTGCCAGCAGTGAAGCGCTAGGGCGGGGGGGCCAGAATGAGCAGTTCTTC. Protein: CASSEALGRGGQNEQFF.

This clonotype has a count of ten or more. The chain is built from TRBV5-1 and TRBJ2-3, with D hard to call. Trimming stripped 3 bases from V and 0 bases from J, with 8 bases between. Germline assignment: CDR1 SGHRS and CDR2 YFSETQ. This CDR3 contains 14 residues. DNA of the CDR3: TGCGCCAGCAGCTCGATCTCTAGCACAGATACGCAGTATTTT. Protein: CASSSISSTDTQYF.

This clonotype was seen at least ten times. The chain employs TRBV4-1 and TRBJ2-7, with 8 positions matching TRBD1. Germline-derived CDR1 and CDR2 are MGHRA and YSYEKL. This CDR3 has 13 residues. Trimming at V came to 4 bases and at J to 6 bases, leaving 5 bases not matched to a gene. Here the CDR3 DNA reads TGCGCCAGCAGCCGCGGGACAGGAGGCGAGCAGTACTTC. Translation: CASSRGTGGEQYF.